This T cell receptor (beta chain) was recorded in a study of blood T cell repertoires in COVID-19 (dated by TCRdb to between 2020 and 2021). Concerning the study at large: Collaborator samples came from the United States, Italy and Spain and covered acute and convalescent phases of COVID-19. The material from the prospective study consisted of cDNA or gDNA derived from T cells, B-cell-depleted T cells, or PBMCs. Deeply sampled blood TCRbeta repertoires from subjects exposed to, actively infected with, or recovered from COVID-19 were included in the dataset. The repertoires were made available in a free public database intended to serve as a resource for research on the immune response to SARS-CoV-2. The samples were drawn from the first 160 participants of the ongoing ImmuneRACE study and from some 1,300 subjects provided by 6 global collaborators. The sample metadata nearly always contained a de-identified subject ID, COVID-19 status, age in years and sex. Where available, HLA class I and class II types were obtained from metadata supplied by the sample provider rather than from assay-based typing. On the study overall, not on this receptor specifically: The amount of clinical and demographic metadata varied by source and participant and was provided uncurated.

Concerning this clone itself: Its binding antigen is unknown. Base qualities are not provided; no much larger clone lies one nucleotide away.

Samples from volunteer blood donors who had recovered from COVID-19 were contributed by a second Seattle source. Whole blood was collected in K2EDTA tubes by collaborating institutions according to the institutions' own protocols. Collaborator samples were shipped for TCRbeta analysis as frozen whole blood, isolated PBMCs, or DNA extracted from either sample type. V and J lose 6 bases and 16 bases, and a span of 25 bases separates them. Its CDR3 holds 14 amino acids, cysteine through phenylalanine. Left in the record is the CDR3 DNA by itself, 42 bases read in frame from the first base. CDR1 is given as MNHEY and CDR2 as SVGEGT, both from the germline V gene. TCRbeta CDR3 regions were amplified from genomic DNA by means of the immunoSEQ Assay, a bias-controlled multiplex PCR. Under the source paper's analysis protocol: Within the assay, amplification of reference gene primers was used to estimate how many nucleated cells each sample contained. To quantify the absolute abundance of each unique TCRbeta CDR3 rearrangement, sequence reads were collapsed and filtered. For each sample, productive Simpson clonality was calculated by taking the square root of Simpson's diversity index across productive rearrangements. TCRdb retrieved this table from immuneACCESS and kept in-frame rearrangements only. Not all clones are present; in checked studies, unresolved V genes account for under half, and no reason is known for the remainder. V, J and clone size were drawn from that table, and D and trimming were deduced from the DNA. Here the sample has about 300,000 clones; about 87% occur a single time. Jointly, the top ten make up more than 6.5% of the sample.

This clonotype was sampled from a woman aged 30 to 39 who had recovered from COVID-19. The V gene is TRBV6-2 or TRBV6-3 and the J gene is TRBJ1-5; 5 matching bases give a weak D call of TRBD1. The sample consisted of peripheral blood. The CDR3 is CASSQLKYRNTHHF. The sequenced DNA is TGTGCCAGCAGCCAACTGAAATACAGGAATACACACCATTTT.